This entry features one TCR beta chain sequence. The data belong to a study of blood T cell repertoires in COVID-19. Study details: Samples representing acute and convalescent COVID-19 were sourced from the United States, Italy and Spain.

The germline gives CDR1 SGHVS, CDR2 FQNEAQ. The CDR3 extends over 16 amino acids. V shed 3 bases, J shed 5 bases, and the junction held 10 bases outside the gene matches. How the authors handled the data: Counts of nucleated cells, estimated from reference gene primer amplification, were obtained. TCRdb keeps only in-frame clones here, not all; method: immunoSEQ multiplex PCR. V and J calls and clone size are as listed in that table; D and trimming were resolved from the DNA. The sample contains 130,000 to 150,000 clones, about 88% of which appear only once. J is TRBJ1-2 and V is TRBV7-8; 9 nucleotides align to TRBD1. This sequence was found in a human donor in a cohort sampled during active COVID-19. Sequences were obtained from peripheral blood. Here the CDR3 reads CASSFLTGTGSYGYTF. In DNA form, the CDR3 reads TGTGCCAGCAGCTTCCTGACCGGGACAGGGTCATATGGCTACACCTTC.